This T cell receptor beta chain was recorded in a study of radiation and T cells in renal cell carcinoma. Clones were sequenced by immunoSEQ multiplex PCR, and TCRdb holds only the in-frame ones, with some missing. The table records some 150,000 clones, approximately 90% of them present only once. The CDR3 length is 15 residues. V lost 1 base and J lost 5, with 15 bases in between. CDR1 is GTSNPN and CDR2 is SVGIG in the germline V gene (reference sequence). Time point defined: blood 2 weeks post-SBRT. This sample's treatment: 15 Gy SBRT to primary tumor, nephrectomy 4 weeks later. The chain recombines TRBV30 with TRBJ1-5; D may be TRBD1 (5 bases). The starting material was blood, obtained from a patient whose treatment included radiotherapy and nephrectomy. The receptor was isolated from a woman between 45 and 60 years old with renal cell carcinoma. The CDR3 DNA follows: TGTGCCTGGAGTGGTTGGGCAGGGCCCTATCAGCCCCAGCATTTT. This codes for CAWSGWAGPYQPQHF.